This T cell receptor (beta chain) was sequenced in a study of blood T cells in healthy people across ages. Germline lookup yields CDR1 MNHEY and CDR2 SVGEGT. The CDR3 runs to 13 residues. Trimming stripped 7 bases from V and 4 bases from J, with 13 bases between. Primers used in a second PCR of about 7 to 12 cycles were a sample-barcoded 5' primer and a J-beta primer mix. In TCRdb, the 5' RACE reads were re-called with MiXCR into one record per CDR3 protein. In the table there are 630,000 or so distinct CDR3 sequences, roughly 32% of which are singletons. The receptor was isolated from a woman older than 75 in good health. This chain uses TRBV6-2 or TRBV6-3 with TRBJ1-2; possible D gene TRBD1, 6 bases. The sequenced sample was blood. CDR3 residues: CASTPGDLYGYTF. The CDR3 DNA is TGTGCCAGCACTCCAGGGGACCTCTATGGCTACACCTTC.